This is a list of T cell receptor beta chains from one sample in a study of cytomegalovirus exposure and HLA in healthy donors. Using immunoSEQ multiplex PCR, the repertoire was profiled, and TCRdb retains in-frame clones only, with some absent. Among about 110,000 clones, around 80% were seen once, and the ten largest hold 4.8%. Source material: PBMCs. These receptors were obtained from a man aged 30 to 45 in good health and CMV-seropositive. Both conserved end residues are part of each CDR3. D genes are given only for firm matches. Clone size appears in some rows only: once, few, many, or a class for an expanded clone.

NA,TRBV7-7,NA,TRBJ2-5,CASSHQAGVGETQYF,TGTGCCAGCAGTCACCAGGCAGGGGTCGGAGAGACCCAGTACTTC
TRBD1,TRBV2,NA,TRBJ1-1,CASNRDRNTEAFF,TGTGCCAGCAACCGGGACAGAAACACTGAAGCTTTCTTT
NA,TRBV27,NA,TRBJ1-5,CASSLSADQPQHF,TGTGCCAGCAGTTTATCCGCGGATCAGCCCCAGCATTTT
NA,TRBV11-2,NA,TRBJ2-5,CASSLGASYQETQYF,TGTGCCAGCAGCTTAGGGGCCAGCTACCAAGAGACCCAGTACTTC
TRBD1,TRBV6-5,once,TRBJ2-7,CASSKRDRGIYEQYF,TGTGCCAGCAGCAAACGGGACAGGGGTATCTACGAGCAGTACTTC
TRBD1,TRBV5-1,NA,TRBJ1-2,CASSSDRGDNYGYTF,TGCGCCAGCAGCTCTGACAGGGGGGATAACTATGGCTACACCTTC
NA,TRBV7-9,few,TRBJ1-1,CASSLVDEATEAFF,TGTGCCAGCAGCTTAGTAGATGAGGCCACTGAAGCTTTCTTT
TRBD2,TRBV5-1,NA,TRBJ2-1,CASSLAPAGGNNEQFF,TGCGCCAGCAGCTTGGCGCCAGCGGGGGGGAATAACGAGCAGTTCTTC
NA,TRBV10-3,NA,TRBJ1-1,CAITREGRRTEAFF,TGTGCCATCACCAGGGAGGGGAGGCGCACTGAAGCTTTCTTT
NA,TRBV5-6,NA,TRBJ1-6,CASSLNEGTYNSPLHF,TGTGCCAGCAGCTTGAACGAGGGCACCTATAATTCACCCCTCCACTTT
TRBD1,TRBV5-1,NA,TRBJ2-7,CASSLAGTGPYEQYF,TGCGCCAGCAGCTTGGCAGGGACAGGGCCCTACGAGCAGTACTTC
NA,TRBV6-5,NA,TRBJ1-5,CASSDTGRQPQHF,TGTGCCAGCAGTGACACAGGACGTCAGCCCCAGCATTTT
NA,TRBV11-3,NA,TRBJ1-1,CASSLGAMNTEAFF,TGTGCCAGCAGCTTAGGGGCCATGAACACTGAAGCTTTCTTT
TRBD2,TRBV4-3,NA,TRBJ2-4,CASATSLTSGENIQYF,TGCGCCAGCGCTACAAGTCTTACTAGCGGGGAAAACATTCAGTACTTC
NA,TRBV5-6,NA,TRBJ1-6,CASSFRQNYNSPLHF,TGTGCCAGCAGCTTCCGACAGAACTATAATTCACCCCTCCACTTT
NA,TRBV5-1,NA,TRBJ1-4,CASSIDGVGEKLFF,TGCGCCAGCAGCATCGACGGAGTGGGTGAAAAACTGTTTTTT
TRBD2,TRBV27,NA,TRBJ2-1,CASSLFAGGGSYNEQFF,TGTGCCAGCAGTTTATTTGCGGGCGGGGGCTCCTACAATGAGCAGTTCTTC
TRBD1,TRBV6-5,NA,TRBJ1-2,CASSISGTGNYGYTF,TGTGCCAGCAGTATTTCCGGGACAGGGAACTATGGCTACACCTTC
NA,TRBV29-1,NA,TRBJ1-2,CSVEVANGYTF,TGCAGCGTTGAAGTAGCGAATGGCTACACCTTC
NA,TRBV2,NA,TRBJ2-3,CASSERLRRSTDTQYF,TGTGCCAGCAGTGAACGCTTGCGGCGGAGCACAGATACGCAGTATTTT
NA,TRBV4-3,NA,TRBJ1-4,CASSLQARNEKLFF,TGCGCCAGCAGCCTACAGGCCCGAAATGAAAAACTGTTTTTT
NA,TRBV16,few,TRBJ1-5,CASSHYSNQPQHF,TGTGCCAGCAGCCATTATAGCAATCAGCCCCAGCATTTT
NA,TRBV4-2,NA,TRBJ2-5,CASSKLITGTHQETQYF,TGTGCCAGCAGCAAACTTATAACAGGGACCCACCAAGAGACCCAGTACTTC
TRBD1,TRBV13,NA,TRBJ1-2,CASRVTGTGWDYGYTF,TGTGCCAGCAGGGTCACCGGGACAGGGTGGGACTATGGCTACACCTTC
NA,TRBV6-6,NA,TRBJ1-2,CASTGPGYGYTF,TGTGCCAGCACCGGACCGGGGTATGGCTACACCTTC
NA,TRBV27,few,TRBJ1-1,CASSSVGGLGTEAFF,TGTGCCAGCAGTTCCGTCGGGGGGTTGGGCACTGAAGCTTTCTTT
NA,TRBV6-1,NA,TRBJ1-2,CASSEGGGLYGYTF,TGTGCCAGCAGTGAAGGTGGCGGCCTCTATGGCTACACCTTC
TRBD1,TRBV15,NA,TRBJ1-1,CATSRDKRTGAMNTEAFF,TGTGCCACCAGCAGAGATAAGCGGACAGGGGCAATGAACACTGAAGCTTTCTTT
NA,TRBV5-5,NA,TRBJ2-2,CASSLLAGRRNTGELFF,TGTGCCAGCAGCTTGCTGGCGGGCAGGCGGAACACCGGGGAGCTGTTTTTT
TRBD2,TRBV7-2,NA,TRBJ2-5,CASSSQTSGLHQETQYF,TGTGCCAGCAGCTCCCAGACTAGCGGGCTGCACCAAGAGACCCAGTACTTC
TRBD1,TRBV27,NA,TRBJ1-2,CASSLSVPWQGVYGYTF,TGTGCCAGCAGTTTATCTGTCCCGTGGCAGGGGGTCTATGGCTACACCTTC
TRBD1,TRBV4-2,NA,TRBJ1-6,CASSQDVTTGGPSYNSPLHF,TGTGCCAGCAGCCAAGACGTTACTACAGGGGGTCCCTCCTATAATTCACCCCTCCACTTT
NA,TRBV25-1,NA,TRBJ2-7,CASSEPGSFPYEQYF,TGTGCCAGCAGTGAACCAGGGTCATTCCCCTACGAGCAGTACTTC
TRBD2,TRBV13,NA,TRBJ2-5,CASSLAGGQETQYF,TGTGCCAGCAGCTTAGCGGGGGGGCAAGAGACCCAGTACTTC
TRBD1,TRBV29-1,NA,TRBJ2-7,CSVELLQGVAHEQYF,TGCAGCGTTGAACTCTTACAGGGGGTTGCCCACGAGCAGTACTTC
TRBD1,TRBV6-1,few,TRBJ1-1,CASRWSGQGDTEAFF,TGTGCCAGCCGTTGGTCGGGACAGGGGGACACTGAAGCTTTCTTT
NA,TRBV2,NA,TRBJ1-2,CASSDQTNYGYTF,TGTGCCAGCAGTGATCAGACTAACTATGGCTACACCTTC